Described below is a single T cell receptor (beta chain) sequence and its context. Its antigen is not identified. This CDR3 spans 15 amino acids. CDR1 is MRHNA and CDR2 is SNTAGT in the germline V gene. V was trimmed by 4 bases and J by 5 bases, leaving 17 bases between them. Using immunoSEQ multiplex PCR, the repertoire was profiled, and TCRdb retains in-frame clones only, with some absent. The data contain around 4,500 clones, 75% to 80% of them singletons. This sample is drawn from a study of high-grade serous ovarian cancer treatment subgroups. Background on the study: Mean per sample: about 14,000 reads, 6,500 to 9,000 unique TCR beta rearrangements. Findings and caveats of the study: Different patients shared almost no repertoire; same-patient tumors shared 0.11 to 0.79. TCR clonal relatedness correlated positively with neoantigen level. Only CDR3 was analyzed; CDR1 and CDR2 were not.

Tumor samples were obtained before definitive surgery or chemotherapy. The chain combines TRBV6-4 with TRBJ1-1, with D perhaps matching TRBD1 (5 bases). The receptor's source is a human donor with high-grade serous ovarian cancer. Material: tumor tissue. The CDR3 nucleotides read TGTGCCAGCAGTGTCTCGACAGCTTCGGCGACTGAAGCTTTCTTT. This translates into CASSVSTASATEAFF.